What follows is one T cell receptor beta chain and its context. No cognate antigen has been identified for it. The data belong to a study of CXCR3-negative and CXCR3-positive naive CD8 T cells (dated 2019 in TCRdb). Study-level background: In total, roughly 150 million TRB reads were obtained, or roughly 1.5 +/- 0.3 million reads per library. The diversity and physicochemical repertoire analyses included under 12 donors pooled from two independent experiments. For the TRBV-TRBJ cluster analysis, the naive subsets came from about five donors, while the memory cells came from 3 donors. Study-wide conclusions, independent of this receptor: Both naive subsets had comparably high repertoire diversity, while memory CD8+ T cells had much lower repertoire diversity. TRB CDR3s from CXCR3-positive naive cells showed higher hydrophobicity (lower Kidera factor 4), lower energy, and higher strength and volume indices than CXCR3-negative naive cells. Because surface CD5, which is linked to self-reactivity in mice, was comparable between the naive subsets, TCR interaction strength was also inferred from TRB CDR3 physicochemical properties. Naive CXCR3-negative and CXCR3-positive cells from the same donor showed similar TRBV-TRBJ usage, whereas memory cells showed distinct patterns. Freshly isolated PBMCs were used for most assays because CXCR3 expression partially decreased after cryopreservation.

These reads were obtained on a NextSeq 550. The Human TCR Profiling Kit (MiLaboratory) was used to make UMI-labeled 5' RACE TRB cDNA libraries. cDNA synthesis used the entire amount of extracted RNA, and PCR amplification then used the entire amount of cDNA produced. Libraries were prepared in parallel using an identical number of PCR cycles. Per the source publication's procedure: With a minimum of two reads required per UMI, MIGEC and MiXCR pulled out about 50,000 +/- 10,000 unique UMI-labeled TRB cDNA molecules from each library. On average, approximately 40,000 +/- 10,000 functional in-frame TRB CDR3 nucleotide clonotypes lacking stop codons were found per library. After downsampling to 5000 UMI-labeled TRB molecules per sample, diversity metrics, including normalized Shannon-Wiener and Chao1, were computed in VDJtools. VDJtools was used to calculate clonotype-size-weighted physicochemical properties of the central five CDR3 residues, namely interaction energy, strength, volume and Kidera factor 4. TCRdb reprocessed the reads and lists each CDR3 protein sequence as a single entry, with no DNA. None of the V and J calls come from the authors' own analysis; TCRdb made them. For this sample, the table gives around 160,000 distinct CDR3 sequences. Over 0.25% of the sample is taken by the ten largest.

CDR3 length: 16 amino acids, cysteine to phenylalanine. Only the protein is on record. The germline V gene supplies CDR1 MNHEY and CDR2 SVGAGI. For every CD8+ T cell subset, around 300,000 cells were flow-sorted straight into RLT lysis buffer, and each subset was sorted in triplicate. To exclude memory contaminants, naive CD8+ T cells were stringently defined as CD45RO-CCR7+CD27+CD95-. Standard density gradient centrifugation was used to isolate peripheral blood mononuclear cells from buffy coats. Naive CXCR3-negative and CXCR3-positive CD8+ T cells were flow-sorted using a FACSAria III. An RNeasy Mini Kit was used to extract total RNA from the sorted cells.

The chain links TRBV6-5 with TRBJ2-6; TCRdb picks TRBD1, but there is no DNA to check that call. This TCR derives from a human donor in good health. Some clones in this sample may be carry-over from other donors' samples. Sequencing was done on a sample of naive CXCR3+ CD8+ T cells from blood. What the cell subset or site label conveys for this sample: CD45RO-CCR7+CD27+CD95- naive CD8+ T cells expressing CXCR3 (TNR3+). This receptor has the CDR3 CASSYSGGSGANVLTF.